This TCR beta chain was observed in a study of blood T cell repertoires in COVID-19. Germline V CDR1 and CDR2: LNHDA, SQIVND (reference sequence). V gave up 8 bases and J gave up 5 bases, with 22 bases separating them. The CDR3 runs 15 residues. Original processing methods: Nucleated cell counts were estimated from reference gene primer amplification. The table came from immunoSEQ multiplex PCR; TCRdb's copy has only in-frame clones and leaves some out. D and trimming come from the DNA, and the V and J calls and clone size come from that table. The sample has 100,000 to 150,000 clones, 85% to 90% seen once.

Sample: peripheral blood. This chain links TRBV19 with TRBJ2-7, with a tentative D call TRBD2 (5 bases). The clonotype comes from a man aged 50-60 years with acute or convalescent COVID-19. CDR3 coding DNA: TGTGCCAGTGCACAACCTCGGGCGGGCCTTGACGAGCAGTACTTC. Protein sequence: CASAQPRAGLDEQYF.